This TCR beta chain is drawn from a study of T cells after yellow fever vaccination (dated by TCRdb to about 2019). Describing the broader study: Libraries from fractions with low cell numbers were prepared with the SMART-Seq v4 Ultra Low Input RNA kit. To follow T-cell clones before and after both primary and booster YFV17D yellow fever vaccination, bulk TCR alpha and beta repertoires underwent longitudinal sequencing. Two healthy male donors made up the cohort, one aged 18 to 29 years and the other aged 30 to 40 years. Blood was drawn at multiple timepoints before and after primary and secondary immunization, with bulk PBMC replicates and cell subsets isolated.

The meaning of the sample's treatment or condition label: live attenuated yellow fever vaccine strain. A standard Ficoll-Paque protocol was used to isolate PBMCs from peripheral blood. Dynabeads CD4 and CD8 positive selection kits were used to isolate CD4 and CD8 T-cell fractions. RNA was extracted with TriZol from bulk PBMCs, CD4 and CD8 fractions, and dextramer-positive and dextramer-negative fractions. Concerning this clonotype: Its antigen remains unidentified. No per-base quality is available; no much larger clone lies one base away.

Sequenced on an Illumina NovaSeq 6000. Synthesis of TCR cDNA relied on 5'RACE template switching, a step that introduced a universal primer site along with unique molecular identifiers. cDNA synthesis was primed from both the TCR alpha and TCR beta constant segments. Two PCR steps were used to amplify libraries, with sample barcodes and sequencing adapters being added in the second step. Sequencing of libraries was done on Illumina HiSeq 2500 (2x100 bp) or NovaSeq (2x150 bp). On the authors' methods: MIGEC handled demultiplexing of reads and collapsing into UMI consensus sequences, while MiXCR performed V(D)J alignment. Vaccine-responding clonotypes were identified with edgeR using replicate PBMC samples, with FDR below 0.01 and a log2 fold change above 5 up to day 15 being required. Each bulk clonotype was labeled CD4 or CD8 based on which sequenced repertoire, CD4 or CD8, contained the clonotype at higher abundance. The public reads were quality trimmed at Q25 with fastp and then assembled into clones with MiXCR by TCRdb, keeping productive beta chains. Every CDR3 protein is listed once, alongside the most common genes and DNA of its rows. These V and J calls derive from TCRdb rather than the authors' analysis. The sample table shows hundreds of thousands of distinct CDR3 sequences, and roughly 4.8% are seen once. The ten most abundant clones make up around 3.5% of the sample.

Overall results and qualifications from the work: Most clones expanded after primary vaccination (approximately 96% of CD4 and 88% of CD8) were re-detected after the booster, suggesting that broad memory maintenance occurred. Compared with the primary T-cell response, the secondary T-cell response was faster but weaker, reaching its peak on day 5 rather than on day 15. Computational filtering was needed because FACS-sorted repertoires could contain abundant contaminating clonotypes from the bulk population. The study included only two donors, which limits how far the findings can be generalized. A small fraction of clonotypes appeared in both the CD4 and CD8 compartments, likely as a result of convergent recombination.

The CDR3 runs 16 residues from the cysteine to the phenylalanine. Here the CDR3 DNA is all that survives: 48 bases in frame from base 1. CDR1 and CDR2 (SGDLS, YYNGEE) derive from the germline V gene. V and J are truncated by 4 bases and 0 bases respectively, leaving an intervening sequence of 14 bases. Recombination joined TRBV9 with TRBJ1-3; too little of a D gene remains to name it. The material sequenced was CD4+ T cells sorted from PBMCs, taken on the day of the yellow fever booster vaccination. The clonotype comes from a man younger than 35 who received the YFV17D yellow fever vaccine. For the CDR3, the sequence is CASSPQIESSGNTIYF. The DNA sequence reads TGTGCCAGCAGCCCCCAGATAGAGAGCTCTGGAAACACCATATATTTT. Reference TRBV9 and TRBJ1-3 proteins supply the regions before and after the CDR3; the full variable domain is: DSGVTQTPKHLITATGQRVTLRCSPRSGDLSVYWYQQSLDQGLQFLIQYYNGEERAKGNILERFSAQQFPDLHSELNLSSLELGDSALYFCASSPQIESSGNTIYFGEGSWLTVV.